This T cell receptor (beta chain) was sequenced during a study of CD8 T cells in Susac syndrome. Overall study results and limits: TCR sequencing and HLA analysis covered a relatively small number of individuals.

A remark on this clonotype: As yet, its antigen is unknown.

Sequencing of TCR beta was carried out in blood CD8+ and CD4+ T cells. FACS enriched CD8+ TEMRA cells, while bulk CD8+ and CD4+ were negatively isolated. After extraction with the RNeasy kit, roughly 0.5 to 1 ug of the RNA was reverse transcribed using random hexamers. Amplification of TCR beta CDR3 by immunoSEQ multiplex PCR spanned 54 Vbeta and 13 Jbeta. TCRdb used MiXCR to reprocess the immunoSEQ multiplex PCR reads, holding one entry per CDR3 protein. The sample consists of around 130,000 distinct CDR3 sequences, about 94% of them appearing once. This CDR3 contains 13 residues. J gave up 15 bases and V 3 bases, and 9 bases lay outside the gene matches. Per the germline V gene, CDR1 is SSHAT and CDR2 is FNYEAQ (reference sequence).

The genes are TRBV7-7 and TRBJ2-4, with 9 bases matching TRBD2. This TCR came from a human donor with multiple sclerosis. The sample comprised CD4+ T cells from PBMCs. CDR3 coding DNA: TGTGCCAGCAGCTTCGAAGCGGGAGGCCCGATGTACTTC. Translation: CASSFEAGGPMYF.